The 32 T cell receptor beta chains reported below all come from one sample, sequenced in a study of cytomegalovirus exposure and HLA in healthy donors. The PCR contained 60 Vbeta and 13 Jbeta primers. Repertoires were generated with immunoSEQ multiplex PCR, while TCRdb's copy carries only in-frame clones and drops some. The repertoire holds roughly 140,000 clones, with about 79% as singletons. The material sequenced was PBMCs. Receptors originate from a male donor in good health and CMV-seronegative.

The sample holds one count of this clone. This chain uses TRBV5-1 with TRBJ2-5; TRBD2 matches 7 bases. The germline gives CDR1 SGHRS, CDR2 YFSETQ. The CDR3 loop spans 13 amino acids. J lost 4 bases, V lost 2 bases, and 2 bases had no gene match. The CDR3 bases are TGCGCCAGCAGCTTCGGCGGGGGAGAGACCCAGTACTTC. Its protein product is CASSFGGGETQYF.

This clone was seen a handful of times. The chain links TRBV9 to TRBJ1-2; 11 bases are a match to TRBD1. Losses at the gene ends were 5 bases for V and 6 bases for J; bases not matched to a gene: 9. This CDR3 is 15 amino acids long. Per the germline V gene, CDR1 is SGDLS and CDR2 is YYNGEE. This CDR3 reads CASRSRDRGIDGYTF. The CDR3 DNA sequence: TGTGCCAGCAGGTCCCGGGACAGGGGGATTGATGGCTACACCTTC.

This clone was seen a few times. The gene calls are TRBV5-8 and TRBJ2-2, with D tentatively TRBD1 (6 bases). The CDR3 is made up of 15 amino acids. Germline loops: CDR1 SGHTS, CDR2 YDEGEE. V dropped 4 bases and J dropped 6 bases, with 16 bases sitting between them. The CDR3 sequence: CASSPRTVRAGELFF. In DNA, the CDR3 is TGTGCCAGCAGCCCCAGGACAGTAAGAGCCGGGGAGCTGTTTTTT.

The chain has TRBV19 and TRBJ1-2; TRBD1 is a possible D gene (5 bases). Per germline, CDR1 LNHDA and CDR2 SQIVND (reference sequence). The germline V and J ends were trimmed by 3 bases and 3 bases, with 11 bases remaining between them. The CDR3 covers 14 residues. The CDR3 protein is CASSILVGDYGYTF. The CDR3 DNA follows: TGTGCCAGTAGTATTTTGGTAGGGGACTATGGCTACACCTTC.

V usage is TRBV6-5 and J usage is TRBJ2-5, with TRBD2 as a possible D gene (6 bases). The CDR3 has 13 residues. V was shortened by 10 bases and J by 5 bases, with 17 bases between the two germline ends. Germline V lookup: CDR1 MNHEY, CDR2 SVGAGI. The CDR3 nucleotides read TGTGCCACCCATATAACTGGGGGGGAGACCCAGTACTTC. Protein sequence: CATHITGGETQYF.

The CDR3 region has the DNA TGTGCCAGCAGAGCCACCTACAGGGAAACAGATACGCAGTATTTT. Translating gives CASRATYRETDTQYF. J is TRBJ2-3 and V is TRBV11-2, with TRBD1 as a possible D gene (6 bases). The V end lost 6 bases, the J end lost 3 bases, and 16 bases lay between the germline ends. Germline CDR1 reads SGHAT; CDR2 reads FQNNGV. The CDR3 totals 15 residues.

The V gene is TRBV5-4, the J gene TRBJ2-1, with 7 bases aligning to TRBD2. The ends lost 3 bases at V and 15 bases at J; junction bases unmatched: 9. CDR1 is SGHNT, CDR2 YYREEE, per germline (reference sequence). The CDR3 contains 12 residues. The CDR3 DNA is TGTGCCAGCAGCTGGGATGGGACTAAACCGTTCTTC. This gives the protein CASSWDGTKPFF. Using reference TRBV5-4 and TRBJ2-1 for the parts outside the CDR3, the full variable domain is ETGVTQSPTHLIKTRGQQVTLRCSSQSGHNTVSWYQQALGQGPQFIFQYYREEENGRGNFPPRFSGLQFPNYSSELNVNALELDDSALYLCASSWDGTKPFFGPGTRLTVL.

The V call is TRBV6-5, the J call TRBJ2-3, with D perhaps TRBD2 (5 bases). The CDR3 loop spans 16 amino acids. Trimming pared 0 bases from V and 3 bases from J, leaving 13 bases between. Germline-derived CDR1 and CDR2 are MNHEY and SVGAGI. CDR3 region: CASSYSASPGTDTQYF. CDR3 nucleotide sequence: TGTGCCAGCAGTTACTCGGCTAGCCCCGGGACAGATACGCAGTATTTT.

This clone was found a few times. V is TRBV6-6 and J is TRBJ1-2, with 7 bases matching TRBD1. CDR3 length: 13 residues. From germline, CDR1 is MNHNY and CDR2 SVGAGI (reference sequence). Trimming removed 6 bases from V and 8 bases from J; junction bases left unmatched: 9. This CDR3 reads CASRPTGTAGYTF. The CDR3 DNA sequence: TGTGCCAGCAGACCAACGGGGACAGCAGGCTACACCTTC.

The V gene is TRBV18, the J gene TRBJ2-7, with D possibly matching TRBD1 (6 bases). V was trimmed by 3 bases and J by 3 bases, leaving 18 bases between them. This CDR3 is 16 amino acids long. CDR1 is KGHSH, CDR2 LQKENI, per germline. Here the CDR3 reads CASSPLAGAFDYEQYF. Here the CDR3 DNA reads TGTGCCAGCTCACCCTTAGCAGGGGCTTTTGACTACGAGCAGTACTTC.

The chain joins TRBV9 to TRBJ2-7, with 8 nucleotides matching TRBD2. The J segment lost 9 bases and the V segment lost 4 bases, leaving 12 bases of the junction unmatched. Germline V CDR1 and CDR2: SGDLS, YYNGEE. The CDR3 length is 14 residues. The CDR3: CASSPGGTPMGQYF. The CDR3 DNA reads TGTGCCAGCAGCCCGGGGGGGACGCCGATGGGGCAGTACTTC.

V usage is TRBV7-2 and J usage is TRBJ2-3, with 11 bases that match TRBD1. The CDR3 loop spans 15 amino acids. Germline lookup yields CDR1 SGHTA and CDR2 FQGNSA. V trimming: 4 bases; J trimming: 6 bases; junction bases outside the gene matches: 6. The DNA of the CDR3 is TGTGCCAGCAGCTCCAGGACAGGGGGCCCCGATACGCAGTATTTT. Encoded protein: CASSSRTGGPDTQYF.

The chain uses TRBV27 and TRBJ1-2; maybe TRBD1 (6 bases). CDR1 is MNHEY, CDR2 SMNVEV, per germline (reference sequence). The V gene lost 3 bases and the J gene lost 2 bases, with 13 bases spanning the gap. The CDR3 totals 15 residues. The DNA of the CDR3 is TGTGCCAGCAGTTTGGGCAGGGGATCAAACTATGGCTACACCTTC. Protein sequence: CASSLGRGSNYGYTF.

The chain employs TRBV7-2 and TRBJ2-7; no clear D gene. CDR1 and CDR2 from the germline V gene are SGHTA and FQGNSA. The V end was cut by 1 base, the J end by 2 bases, with 12 bases between. The CDR3 runs 15 residues. The CDR3 loop is CASSLGRGSPYEQYF. The CDR3 DNA reads TGTGCCAGCAGCTTAGGTAGAGGCAGCCCCTACGAGCAGTACTTC.

This clone came up a few times. The rearrangement links TRBV2 to TRBJ1-1, with 7 bases aligning to TRBD1. This CDR3 is built from 12 residues. Per germline, CDR1 SNHLY and CDR2 FYNNEI. The ends lost 8 bases at V and 4 bases at J; junction bases unmatched: 4. This CDR3 is CASGGQITEAFF. In DNA, the CDR3 is TGTGCCAGCGGGGGACAGATCACTGAAGCTTTCTTT.

The chain uses TRBV2 and TRBJ1-1; a weak D match, TRBD1 (5 bases). Trimming left V 3 bases short and J 3 bases short, with 17 bases between. The CDR3 has 16 residues. Germline V gene data show CDR1 as SNHLY and CDR2 as FYNNEI. The chain's CDR3 is CASSDSVNVGDTEAFF. In nucleotides, the CDR3 is TGTGCCAGCAGTGATTCAGTAAACGTAGGGGACACTGAAGCTTTCTTT.

This chain connects TRBV4-3 to TRBJ1-2, with TRBD1 matching over 9 bases. Germline V gene lookup returns CDR1 LGHNA and CDR2 YSLEER. V lost 0 bases and J lost 0; bases outside the gene matches: 5. CDR3 length equals 17 residues. The CDR3 here is CASSQDMRQGANYGYTF. Here the CDR3 DNA reads TGCGCCAGCAGCCAAGATATGCGACAGGGGGCTAACTATGGCTACACCTTC.

This clone was detected once. The genes are TRBV6-6 and TRBJ2-1; D is ambiguous. With 7 bases removed from V and 6 bases from J, the gap between germline ends came to 10 bases. The CDR3 totals 12 residues. Germline CDR1 MNHNY, CDR2 SVGAGI (reference sequence). The CDR3 here is CASTVVPNEQFF. CDR3 DNA: TGTGCCAGCACCGTCGTCCCCAATGAGCAGTTCTTC.

The rearrangement uses TRBV5-1 and TRBJ1-4; weak D call: TRBD1 (5 bases). The CDR3 is made up of 18 amino acids. Trimming pared 4 bases from V and 0 bases from J, leaving 19 bases between. The germline V gene has CDR1 SGHRS and CDR2 YFSETQ. This CDR3 reads CASSGAVGQIATNEKLFF. In DNA form, the CDR3 reads TGCGCCAGCAGCGGGGCGGTAGGGCAGATTGCAACTAATGAAAAACTGTTTTTT.

The chain employs TRBV5-5 and TRBJ1-2, with 10 bases fitting TRBD1. The V gene's germline CDR1 is SGHKS and CDR2 YYEKEE (reference sequence). Trimming removed 0 bases from V and 6 bases from J; junction bases left unmatched: 5. This CDR3 has 15 amino acids. As DNA, the CDR3 is TGTGCCAGCAGCTTGGGTGTTGGGACAGGGGATGGCTACACCTTC. This encodes CASSLGVGTGDGYTF.

The J gene is TRBJ1-2, the V gene TRBV27; a weak D match, TRBD1 (6 bases). This CDR3 contains 14 residues. Germline loops: CDR1 MNHEY, CDR2 SMNVEV (reference sequence). V gave up 6 bases and J gave up 4 bases, with 15 bases separating them. Here the CDR3 reads CASRGSGAGYGYTF. The CDR3 DNA is TGTGCCAGCAGGGGATCAGGGGCGGGCTATGGCTACACCTTC.

The chain carries TRBV5-6 and TRBJ1-3; D remains unclear. V lost 0 bases to trimming and J lost 2 bases, with 12 bases between them. The CDR3 has 16 amino acids. Germline V CDR1 and CDR2: SGHDT, YYEEEE. DNA of the CDR3: TGTGCCAGCAGCTTGGATGGCCGAGGTACTGGAAACACCATATATTTT. Amino acid sequence: CASSLDGRGTGNTIYF.

The rearrangement links TRBV5-1 to TRBJ2-7; D not certain. Deletions cut 7 bases from V and 0 bases from J, with 17 bases between. Per the germline V gene, CDR1 is SGHRS and CDR2 is YFSETQ. This CDR3 has 15 amino acids. Here the CDR3 DNA reads TGCGCCAGCCCCCGCCCCCGCATAGCCTCCTACGAGCAGTACTTC. This sequence encodes CASPRPRIASYEQYF.

The chain combines TRBV5-6 with TRBJ1-1; no definite D call. The CDR3 consists of 13 residues. V was shortened by 4 bases and J by 3 bases, with 10 bases between the two germline ends. CDR1 SGHDT and CDR2 YYEEEE come from the germline V gene. The CDR3 loop is CASSVRGYTEAFF. For the CDR3, the DNA is TGTGCCAGCAGCGTAAGAGGATACACTGAAGCTTTCTTT.

The CDR3 DNA reads as TGTGCCAGCAGCTGGATGAGGGACACCCACCAGTGGCGAGAGACCCAGTACTTC. As protein: CASSWMRDTHQWRETQYF. The rearrangement links TRBV13 to TRBJ2-5; possible D gene TRBD1, 6 bases. Germline loops: CDR1 PRHDT, CDR2 FYEKMQ (reference sequence). V dropped 4 bases and J dropped 4 bases, with 25 bases sitting between them. CDR3 length: 18 amino acids.

This clone was observed a handful of times. Distinct nucleotide sequences in the sample also encode this CDR3. V is TRBV2 and J is TRBJ2-4, with 8 bases aligning to TRBD2. From germline, CDR1 is SNHLY and CDR2 FYNNEI. V was pared by 4 bases and J by 6 bases, with 8 bases of the junction left unmatched. The CDR3 loop spans 15 amino acids. The CDR3 reads CASSGASGGPNIQYF. CDR3 sequence (DNA): TGTGCCAGCAGTGGTGCAAGCGGGGGCCCAAACATTCAGTACTTC.

The chain employs TRBV10-3 and TRBJ1-5; D might be TRBD1 (6 bases). The germline V gene encodes CDR1 ENHRY and CDR2 SYGVKD. This CDR3 is built from 13 residues. V dropped 8 bases and J dropped 3 bases, with 11 bases sitting between them. The CDR3 is CAILGTPNQPQHF. CDR3 bases: TGTGCCATCCTCGGGACACCCAATCAGCCCCAGCATTTT.

Here the CDR3 DNA reads TGTGCCAGCAGCCCGGTCTCCGAGCAGTACTTC. Amino acids: CASSPVSEQYF. The chain is built from TRBV7-8 and TRBJ2-7; D gene unclear. Germline CDR1 is SGHVS and CDR2 is FQNEAQ. V shed 5 bases and J shed 6 bases, with 8 bases lying between them. CDR3 length equals 11 residues.

This chain links TRBV25-1 with TRBJ2-7, with TRBD2 identical over 9 bases. After removal of 0 bases from V and 7 bases from J, the junction contained 10 bases not matched to a gene. Looked up from germline, CDR1 is MGHDK and CDR2 is SYGVNS. The CDR3 covers 16 residues. The CDR3: CASSEYGAGGVREQYF. CDR3 DNA: TGTGCCAGCAGTGAATACGGAGCGGGAGGTGTGAGGGAGCAGTACTTC.

The rearrangement links TRBV7-6 to TRBJ2-7; D unresolved. The CDR3 consists of 15 residues. Germline CDR1 and CDR2: SGHVS and FNYEAQ. V shed 1 base and J shed 2 bases, with 12 bases lying between them. The CDR3 nucleotides are TGTGCCAGCAGCTTAGGGGCAGGTTCCACCTACGAGCAGTACTTC. This gives the protein CASSLGAGSTYEQYF.

This chain connects TRBV7-3 to TRBJ2-5; 9 bases map to TRBD2. With 5 bases clipped from V and 2 bases from J, the junction kept 6 bases outside the gene matches. Germline-derived CDR1 and CDR2 are SGHTA and FQGTGA. The CDR3 is 15 amino acids. In DNA form, the CDR3 reads TGTGCCAGCAGCCCCGGGGGACTAGCTCAAGAGACCCAGTACTTC. Its protein product is CASSPGGLAQETQYF.

The chain uses TRBV29-1 and TRBJ2-5, with D possibly matching TRBD1 (5 bases). Matching the DNA end better, TRBJ2-7 makes the J call doubtful. The CDR3 contains 12 residues. The germline V gene encodes CDR1 SQVTM and CDR2 ANQGSEA. The CDR3 DNA sequence: TGCAGCGTTTCCAGGGATTCCTACGAGCAGTACTTC. Amino acid sequence: CSVSRDSYEQYF.